These T cell receptor beta chains were read from a single sample in a study of CD8 T cells in Susac syndrome. TCRdb itself ran the immunoSEQ multiplex PCR reads through MiXCR, one entry per CDR3 protein. Found here are under 150,000 distinct CDR3 sequences, roughly 95% of them singletons; the top ten hold over 0.065%. The sample was CD4+ T cells from PBMCs. The origin of the receptors is a human donor with Susac syndrome. Both conserved end residues are part of each CDR3. The order of the fields is V gene, D gene, clone size, J gene, CDR3 DNA, CDR3 protein. The D gene is left open where the match is weak. Rows give clone size only sometimes, using once, few, many, or a class for an expanded clone.

>TRBV20-1|TRBD2|-|TRBJ2-3
TGCAGTGCTAGCAGGACTAGCGGACGCACAGATACGCAGTATTTT
CSASRTSGRTDTQYF
>TRBV5-6|-|-|TRBJ2-3
TGTGCCAGCAGCTTGGAACACAGGGGCACAGATACGCAGTATTTT
CASSLEHRGTDTQYF
>TRBV20-1|-|-|TRBJ1-5
TGCAGTGCGCAGATAAGTATTGGCAATCAGCCCCAGCATTTT
CSAQISIGNQPQHF
>TRBV2|-|-|TRBJ2-7
TGTGCCAGCTGTGCGGGAGCAAGGGGGACACCCTACGAGCAGTACTTC
CASCAGARGTPYEQYF
>TRBV6-5|-|-|TRBJ2-1
TGTGCCAGCAGTTACGCCAATGAGCAGTTCTTC
CASSYANEQFF
>TRBV3-1|-|-|TRBJ2-2
TGTGCCAGCAGCCACCCAGGAGGACCTTCGAACACCGGGGAGCTGTTTTTT
CASSHPGGPSNTGELFF
>TRBV28|TRBD1|-|TRBJ2-5
TGTGCCAGCAGGAACAGGGGGCATCAAGAGACCCAGTACTTC
CASRNRGHQETQYF
>TRBV19|-|-|TRBJ2-5
TGTGCCACCTTCCGGGGGACCCAGTACTTC
CATFRGTQYF
>TRBV29-1|-|-|TRBJ1-3
TGCAGCGTTGCCTTAGACAACTCTGGAAACACCATATATTTT
CSVALDNSGNTIYF
>TRBV20-1|-|-|TRBJ2-7
TGCAGTGCCAGAGGGGGGACAGACTACTACGAGCAGTACTTC
CSARGGTDYYEQYF
>TRBV3-1|-|many|TRBJ2-7
TGTGCCAGCAGCTTATCCTACGAGCAGTACTTC
CASSLSYEQYF